A single sample is the source of the 3 T cell receptor beta chains below, sequenced in a study of OX40 agonist ivuxolimab in advanced cancers. The assay was immunoSEQ multiplex PCR, and TCRdb's table has in-frame clones only and misses some. Altogether fewer than 95,000 clones are present, 80% to 95% being singletons, with the ten largest covering 0.43%. The starting material was CD4+ or CD8+ T cells sorted from blood, obtained in a trial of the OX40 agonist ivuxolimab. The receptors shown here come from an adult with an advanced solid tumor such as melanoma, head and neck, liver or kidney cancer.

The gene calls are TRBV7-3 and TRBJ2-7, with 8 bases lining up with TRBD2. Germline V gene sequence: CDR1 SGHTA, CDR2 FQGTGA. V was clipped by 5 bases and J by 0 bases; unmatched bases: 3. The CDR3 is 14 residues long. The CDR3 DNA is TGTGCCAGCAGCGCTAGCGGGTCCTCCTACGAGCAGTACTTC. Protein product: CASSASGSSYEQYF.

The CDR3 region is CASSLDGSSYNEQFF. For the CDR3, the DNA is TGTGCCAGCAGCTTAGACGGCTCAAGCTACAATGAGCAGTTCTTC. The chain couples TRBV7-2 to TRBJ2-1, with no clear D. The germline V and J ends were trimmed by 1 base and 3 bases, with 10 bases remaining between them. Germline V CDR1 and CDR2: SGHTA, FQGNSA. The CDR3 covers 15 residues.

V gene TRBV10-3 combines with J gene TRBJ2-7; D possibly corresponds to TRBD2 (5 bases). Between the trimmed V and J ends, which lost 6 bases and 3 bases, there was a span of 12 bases. CDR1 is ENHRY and CDR2 is SYGVKD in the germline V gene. The CDR3 loop spans 13 amino acids. CDR3 residues: CAISRQGGYEQYF. In DNA, the CDR3 is TGTGCCATCAGCCGACAAGGAGGCTACGAGCAGTACTTC.